The 4 T cell receptor beta chains in this list originate from one sample, sequenced in a study of beta chain features in type 1 diabetes. The sequenced template was cDNA made from the entire isolated RNA. Sequencing used immunoSEQ multiplex PCR; TCRdb keeps in-frame clones, though not all of them. The table lists under 400,000 clones, 13% to 15% of them singletons. Material: central memory CD4+ T cells from blood. The receptor source for this set is a man aged 25 to 40 in good health.

This clone came up a few times. This chain connects TRBV27 to TRBJ2-2; D perhaps matches TRBD2 (6 bases). Germline values: CDR1 MNHEY, CDR2 SMNVEV (reference sequence). V was cut by 3 bases and J by 2 bases, with 19 bases left in between. CDR3 length: 18 amino acids. This CDR3 is CASSFAGLLRKNTGELFF. Here the CDR3 DNA reads TGTGCCAGCAGTTTCGCGGGACTTTTGCGTAAAAACACCGGGGAGCTGTTTTTT.

This clone was counted only a few times. The chain combines TRBV6-5 with TRBJ1-1, with 9 bases identical to TRBD1. The germline V gene has CDR1 MNHEY and CDR2 SVGAGI. This CDR3 contains 15 residues. V lost 6 bases, J lost 13 bases, and 18 bases stayed unmatched. CDR3 in DNA: TGTGCCAGCAGCTCCCGCCTCGGGACAGGGTTGAAAGGTTTCTTT. Translated, it gives CASSSRLGTGLKGFF.

The V call is TRBV5-4, the J call TRBJ1-1, with unresolved D. With 7 bases removed from V and 0 bases from J, the gap between germline ends came to 4 bases. This CDR3 spans 11 amino acids. Germline assignment: CDR1 SGHNT and CDR2 YYREEE (reference sequence). CDR3 coding DNA: TGTGCCAGCCACGTGAACACTGAAGCTTTCTTT. Its protein is CASHVNTEAFF.

This clone was picked up a small number of times. The J gene is TRBJ2-7, the V gene TRBV7-2; TRBD2 aligns across 10 bases. CDR1 and CDR2 from the germline V gene are SGHTA and FQGNSA. The CDR3 consists of 15 residues. After removal of 6 bases from V and 0 bases from J, the junction contained 5 bases not matched to a gene. The CDR3 reads CASRRTSGNSYEQYF. CDR3 DNA sequence: TGTGCCAGCAGGCGGACTAGCGGAAACTCCTACGAGCAGTACTTC.